The 2 T cell receptor beta chains below come from one sample, sequenced in a study of T cell responses to AZD1222 COVID-19 vaccine. Clones were read by immunoSEQ multiplex PCR, and TCRdb kept only the in-frame ones, dropping some. The repertoire holds under 200,000 clones, with about 95% as singletons. Specimen: peripheral blood, collected on day 0 of AZD1222 vaccination. The receptors come from an adult in good health.

This clone was recorded once. This chain links TRBV2 with TRBJ2-3; D perhaps matches TRBD1 (6 bases). Deletions cut 6 bases from V and 0 bases from J, with 19 bases between. Germline CDR1 and CDR2: SNHLY and FYNNEI. The CDR3 has 17 amino acids. This chain's CDR3 is CASRGRQGSLSTDTQYF. CDR3 sequence (DNA): TGTGCCAGCAGAGGCCGTCAGGGGTCTCTAAGCACAGATACGCAGTATTTT.

The rearrangement joins TRBV7-2 to TRBJ1-1; no firm D call. The germline V gene has CDR1 SGHTA and CDR2 FQGNSA. Trimming took off 4 bases at V and 0 bases at J, with 12 bases between the two ends. This CDR3 has 15 residues. The CDR3: CASSSSRVMNTEAFF. The CDR3 coding sequence is TGTGCCAGCAGCTCGTCACGGGTCATGAACACTGAAGCTTTCTTT.